This T cell receptor beta chain was found in a study of T cells after yellow fever vaccination. TCRdb processed the 5' RACE reads anew with MiXCR; each CDR3 protein has one entry. Here the sample spans approximately 580,000 distinct CDR3 sequences, around 16% being singletons. With 6 bases removed from V and 10 bases from J, the gap between germline ends came to 18 bases. This CDR3 contains 13 residues. The V gene's germline CDR1 is LGHDT and CDR2 YNNKEL (reference sequence). General study findings and limits: Subsequent booster samples again held most clones from primary vaccination (approximately 95% CD4, 85% to 90% CD8).

This clonotype was detected a few times. Antigen specificity is unknown. The TCR originated in a man aged 18 to 30 who received the YFV17D yellow fever vaccine. The chain carries TRBV3-1 and TRBJ1-1; maybe TRBD1 (5 bases). The sequencing here drew on PBMCs, taken about 5 days after the first yellow fever vaccination. In DNA, the CDR3 is TGTGCCAGCAGGCCCCTTCAGGGATCGGGAGCTTTCTTT. Its translation: CASRPLQGSGAFF. Combining the CDR3 with reference TRBV3-1 and TRBJ1-1 gives the whole variable domain DTAVSQTPKYLVTQMGNDKSIKCEQNLGHDTMYWYKQDSKKFLKIMFSYNNKELIINETVPNRFSPKSPDKAHLNLHINSLELGDSAVYFCASRPLQGSGAFFGQGTRLTVV.